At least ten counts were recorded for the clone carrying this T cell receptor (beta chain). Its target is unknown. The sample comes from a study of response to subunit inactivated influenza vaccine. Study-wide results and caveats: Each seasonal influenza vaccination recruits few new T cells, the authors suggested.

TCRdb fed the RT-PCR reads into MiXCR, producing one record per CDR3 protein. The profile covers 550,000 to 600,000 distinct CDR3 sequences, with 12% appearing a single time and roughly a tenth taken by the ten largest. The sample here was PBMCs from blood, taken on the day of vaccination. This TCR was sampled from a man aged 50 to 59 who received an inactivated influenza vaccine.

The CDR3 region is CASSLSEVQGGLAKNIQYF. The CDR3 coding sequence is TGTGCCAGCAGTTTATCGGAGGTTCAGGGGGGGTTAGCCAAAAACATTCAGTACTTC. The chain carries TRBV28 and TRBJ2-4, with D perhaps given as TRBD1 or TRBD2 (7 bases each). V was shortened by 1 base and J by 0 bases, with 19 bases between the two germline ends. Germline values: CDR1 MDHEN, CDR2 SYDVKM. The CDR3 totals 19 residues.